This entry lists 25 T cell receptor beta chains sequenced from one sample in a study of identical twins. A single record per CDR3 protein comes from TCRdb applying MiXCR to the 5' RACE reads. The sample holds around 650,000 distinct CDR3 sequences, about 7% seen once. The same data also contributed to another study, on yellow fever vaccine responses in identical twins.

Sequencing was carried out using PBMCs. The source is a woman aged 18-35 years in good health.

This clonotype was seen repeatedly, ten times or more. The chain combines TRBV24-1 with TRBJ2-5; D possibly uses TRBD1 or TRBD2 (6 bases each). Germline V gives CDR1 KGHDR, CDR2 SFDVKD. The CDR3 consists of 14 residues. V lost 10 bases and J 2 bases, leaving 16 bases between the germline ends. CDR3 bases: TGTGCCACGTCGAAAGGAGGGGGTCAAGAGACCCAGTACTTC. This translates into CATSKGGGQETQYF.

This clonotype was picked up a small number of times. The V call is TRBV10-3, the J call TRBJ2-2, with 9 bases identical to TRBD2. J gave up 0 bases and V 2 bases, and 1 base lay outside the gene matches. This CDR3 has 16 amino acids. Germline lookup yields CDR1 ENHRY and CDR2 SYGVKD. CDR3 protein: CAISEASGANTGELFF. CDR3 coding DNA: TGTGCCATCAGTGAGGCTAGCGGGGCGAACACCGGGGAGCTGTTTTTT.

This clonotype was found a few times. This rearrangement joins TRBV10-2 to TRBJ2-7, with a possible D match to TRBD2 (5 bases). This CDR3 has 14 residues. The germline V gene encodes CDR1 WSHSY and CDR2 SAAADI. Trimming took 7 bases from V and 6 from J, leaving 19 bases between them. The CDR3 DNA sequence: TGCGCCAGCACCGATCAGTACACTAGGACCGAGCAGTACGTC. The encoded protein is CASTDQYTRTEQYV.

The chain combines TRBV20-1 with TRBJ2-5; the D gene could be TRBD1 or TRBD2 (5 bases each). This CDR3 has 13 residues. The germline CDR1 and CDR2 sequences are DFQATT and SNEGSKA (reference sequence). In DNA form, the CDR3 reads TGCAGGGTCGCAGGGAGTATCCAAGAGACCCAGTACTTC. Amino acids: CRVAGSIQETQYF.

This chain connects TRBV6-5 to TRBJ1-2, with a tentative D call TRBD1 (6 bases). The germline gives CDR1 MNHEY, CDR2 SVGAGI. Trimming shortened V by 0 bases and J by 6 bases, and 17 bases separated the two germline ends. The CDR3 has 16 amino acids. The CDR3 spells CASSYSRQAGEDGYTF. CDR3 bases: TGTGCCAGCAGTTACTCGAGACAGGCAGGGGAAGATGGCTACACCTTC.

This clonotype has a handful of counts. The chain's CDR3 is CASSRDPKWEQFF. For the CDR3, the DNA is TGTGCCAGCAGTCGGGACCCAAAGTGGGAGCAGTTCTTC. The chain joins TRBV14 to TRBJ2-1, with D perhaps assigned TRBD1 or TRBD2 (5 bases each). From germline, CDR1 is SGHDN and CDR2 FVKESK. This CDR3 has 13 amino acids. V lost 6 bases and J lost 10, with 16 bases in between.

In its sample, this clonotype was seen many times. The V call is TRBV5-1, the J call TRBJ1-6; 7 positions match TRBD1. The junction had 9 bases not matched to a gene; V was cut back by 6 bases and J by 6 bases. The CDR3 loop spans 15 amino acids. Germline loops: CDR1 SGHRS, CDR2 YFSETQ. CDR3 coding DNA: TGCGCCAGCAAGACAGGGACTGACGCTAATTCACCCCTCCACTTT. Translating gives CASKTGTDANSPLHF. The full variable domain, with the rest looked up from reference TRBV5-1 and TRBJ1-6, is KAGVTQTPRYLIKTRGQQVTLSCSPISGHRSVSWYQQTPGQGLQFLFEYFSETQRNKGNFPGRFSGRQFSNSRSEMNVSTLELGDSALYLCASKTGTDANSPLHFGNGTRLTVT.

This clonotype was found many times. This sequence joins TRBV25-1 and TRBJ1-2; perhaps TRBD1 as D (5 bases). CDR1 MGHDK and CDR2 SYGVNS come from the germline V gene. There are 13 residues in the CDR3. V was shortened by 8 bases and J by 8 bases, with 18 bases between the two germline ends. The CDR3 loop reads CASCSQDYWGYTF. In DNA form, the CDR3 reads TGTGCCAGCTGCTCACAGGACTACTGGGGCTACACCTTC.

This clonotype has just a few counts. The chain has TRBV4-1 and TRBJ2-1, with D possibly called TRBD1 or TRBD2 (5 bases each). Trimming left V 1 base short and J 3 bases short, with 19 bases between. Looked up from germline, CDR1 is MGHRA and CDR2 is YSYEKL. This CDR3 comprises 18 residues. The CDR3 nucleotides are TGCGCCAGCAGCCAAGGCCGGGACCCGTTTCTTTTCTACAATGAGCAGTTCTTC. Protein product: CASSQGRDPFLFYNEQFF.

This clonotype was counted many times. The chain carries TRBV29-1 and TRBJ1-1, with D uncertain. The CDR3 length is 13 residues. V gave up 7 bases and J gave up 6 bases, with 18 bases separating them. CDR1 and CDR2 from the germline V gene are SQVTM and ANQGSEA. In nucleotides, the CDR3 is TGCAGCGCTCTGCCGACACCGGGCCCTGAAGCTTTCTTT. It yields the protein CSALPTPGPEAFF.

In its sample, this clonotype was seen a few times. The chain joins TRBV7-8 to TRBJ1-5, with 7 bases matching TRBD1. This CDR3 is built from 15 residues. V lost 1 base to trimming and J lost 7 bases; unmatched junction nucleotides: 7. Germline V lookup: CDR1 SGHVS, CDR2 FQNEAQ. The CDR3 DNA follows: TGTGCCAGCAGCTTAGAAGGGACAGAGAACCAGCCCCAGCATTTT. Residues: CASSLEGTENQPQHF.

This clonotype showed up just a few times. The chain is built from TRBV20-1 and TRBJ2-4; 7 nucleotides match TRBD1. CDR3 length: 16 residues. V was clipped by 3 bases and J by 8 bases; unmatched bases: 16. CDR1 is DFQATT and CDR2 is SNEGSKA in the germline V gene (reference sequence). CDR3 DNA sequence: TGCAGTGCTAGCGCTGATATTCCGGGACAGTTACACATTCAGTACTTC. Translating it yields CSASADIPGQLHIQYF.

The chain carries TRBV27 and TRBJ2-2, with unresolved D. Germline V CDR1 and CDR2: MNHEY, SMNVEV (reference sequence). CDR3 size: 14 residues. The V end was cut by 0 bases, the J end by 5 bases, with 7 bases between. The CDR3 coding sequence is TGTGCCAGCAGTTTATCCTGGGAAACCGGGGAGCTGTTTTTT. Protein product: CASSLSWETGELFF.

This clonotype was seen repeatedly, ten times or more. The chain employs TRBV12-3 or TRBV12-4 and TRBJ2-3; the D call may be TRBD1 or TRBD2 (5 bases each). The V end lost 7 bases, the J end lost 3 bases, and 20 bases lay between the germline ends. The CDR3 extends over 16 amino acids. Here the CDR3 DNA reads TGTGCCAGCATCCTGGACTCCTCGGGGCTTACAGATACGCAGTATTTT. Translated: CASILDSSGLTDTQYF.

This clonotype has a count of ten or more. This chain links TRBV10-3 with TRBJ2-2; possibly TRBD1 or TRBD2 for D (6 bases each). The germline gives CDR1 ENHRY, CDR2 SYGVKD. Trimming left V 1 base short and J 0 bases short, with 9 bases between. CDR3 length equals 16 residues. Here the CDR3 DNA reads TGTGCCATCAGTGAGTACGGGGGCTCGAACACCGGGGAGCTGTTTTTT. As protein: CAISEYGGSNTGELFF.

This clonotype appeared a few times. The J gene is TRBJ1-6, the V gene TRBV7-2; D is uncertain. The CDR3 length is 15 residues. Germline CDR1 is SGHTA and CDR2 is FQGNSA. Trimming removed 7 bases at V and 0 bases at J, with 10 bases between. This chain's CDR3 is CASTKGSSYNSPLHF. The CDR3 nucleotides are TGTGCCAGCACCAAGGGCAGCTCCTATAATTCACCCCTCCACTTT.

V is TRBV20-1 and J is TRBJ2-3; possible D gene TRBD2, 7 bases. The ends were cut back, 1 base at V and 1 base at J, with 12 bases in the middle. The CDR3 length is 15 residues. Germline values: CDR1 DFQATT, CDR2 SNEGSKA (reference sequence). CDR3 nucleotide sequence: TGCAGTGCTAGAGTGGGGGGGGCCCGCACAGATACGCAGTATTTT. It encodes CSARVGGARTDTQYF.

J is TRBJ1-2 and V is TRBV12-3 or TRBV12-4, with 8 bases matching TRBD1. The CDR3 is 15 residues long. V was clipped by 4 bases and J by 3 bases; unmatched bases: 7. The CDR3 DNA reads TGTGCCAGCAGTTGGGGGACAGGCGGACACTATGGCTACACCTTC. As protein: CASSWGTGGHYGYTF.

This clonotype has a handful of counts. The chain employs TRBV12-3 or TRBV12-4 and TRBJ1-6; a possible D gene is TRBD1 (5 bases). CDR3 length: 15 amino acids. V was shortened by 2 bases and J by 7 bases, with 12 bases between the two germline ends. CDR3 residues: CASSLPGAANSPLHF. The CDR3, as DNA: TGTGCCAGCAGTTTACCTGGGGCAGCCAATTCACCCCTCCACTTT.

In this sample, this clonotype turned up many times. The chain has TRBV12-3 or TRBV12-4 and TRBJ1-1; 9 bases agree with TRBD1. V shed 5 bases and J 3 bases; nucleotides not matched to a gene: 10. The CDR3 loop spans 16 amino acids. Written as DNA, the CDR3 is TGTGCCAGCAGTCCGGGACAGGGCGAGGGAGACACTGAAGCTTTCTTT. Protein sequence: CASSPGQGEGDTEAFF.

The rearrangement uses TRBV14 and TRBJ2-3; 8 nucleotides agree with TRBD2. Trimming removed 6 bases from V and 5 bases from J; junction bases left unmatched: 10. Per the germline V gene, CDR1 is SGHDN and CDR2 is FVKESK. The length of the CDR3 is 15 residues. The CDR3 DNA reads TGTGCCAGCAGTGCCGGGACTAGAAGAAGAGATACGCAGTATTTT. This codes for CASSAGTRRRDTQYF.

There are a few counts of this clonotype. The rearrangement links TRBV7-6 to TRBJ2-3; 9 bases line up with TRBD2. The CDR3 has 15 residues. The germline V gene has CDR1 SGHVS and CDR2 FNYEAQ. The J segment lost 9 bases and the V segment lost 0 bases, leaving 7 bases of the junction unmatched. DNA for the CDR3: TGTGCCAGCAGCTTAGCGCAGGGCGGGGGGGCAACGCAGTATTTT. Encoded protein: CASSLAQGGGATQYF. The full variable domain, rest sourced from reference TRBV7-6 and TRBJ2-3, is GAGVSQSPRYKVTKRGQDVALRCDPISGHVSLYWYRQALGQGPEFLTYFNYEAQQDKSGLPNDRFSAERPEGSISTLTIQRTEQRDSAMYRCASSLAQGGGATQYFGPGTRLTVL.

In this sample, this clonotype turned up many times. This chain connects TRBV5-1 to TRBJ1-2; 8 nucleotides align to TRBD1. CDR1 and CDR2 (germline): SGHRS, YFSETQ. V dropped 3 bases and J dropped 4; count of bases not matched to a gene: 5. The length of the CDR3 is 14 residues. The CDR3 loop reads CASSWGTGLYGYTF. CDR3 sequence (DNA): TGCGCCAGCAGCTGGGGGACAGGCCTCTATGGCTACACCTTC.

The V call is TRBV20-1, the J call TRBJ2-3; 10 positions match TRBD1. The CDR3 spans 14 residues. The germline V gene has CDR1 DFQATT and CDR2 SNEGSKA (reference sequence). V lost 5 bases, J lost 4 bases, and 6 bases stayed unmatched. CDR3 region: CSAPDRGFADTQYF. In nucleotides, the CDR3 is TGCAGTGCTCCGGACAGGGGGTTCGCAGATACGCAGTATTTT.

This clonotype was counted between two and nine times. V is TRBV11-2 and J is TRBJ2-7, with 8 bases aligning to TRBD1. CDR1 is SGHAT and CDR2 is FQNNGV in the germline V gene. The CDR3 consists of 15 residues. The trim removed 5 bases at V and 2 bases at J, leaving 8 bases unmatched. Written as DNA, the CDR3 is TGTGCCAGCAGCCCCGGGACAGGCCCCACCTACGAGCAGTACGTC. Its translation is CASSPGTGPTYEQYV.